This paragraph reports one TCR beta chain. Its antigen remains unidentified. This specimen comes from a study of chemoradiotherapy in HPV16-positive cancers. Study-level points and caveats: During treatment, candidate HPV-specific clones and E7-related motifs expanded in tumor.

Germline CDR1 SNHLY, CDR2 FYNNEI. CDR3 length: 12 amino acids. Trimming removed 6 bases from V and 4 bases from J, with 10 bases in between. The repertoire was sequenced with immunoSEQ multiplex PCR; TCRdb's copy has only in-frame clones and lacks some. This sample has tens of thousands of clones; 93% occur once, and the top ten carry roughly 18%. Over chemoradiotherapy, repertoires were sampled more than once. The genes are TRBV2 and TRBJ2-7, with a weak D call TRBD2 (6 bases). The source was blood, collected from a patient who underwent chemoradiotherapy. The source of this sequence is a human donor with HPV-associated anogenital cancer. Here the CDR3 reads CASSVGGYEQYF. The CDR3 coding sequence is TGTGCCAGCAGCGTGGGGGGTTACGAGCAGTACTTC.